This T cell receptor (beta chain) was recorded in a study of cytomegalovirus exposure and HLA in healthy donors. Per the germline V gene, CDR1 is SGHDN and CDR2 is FVKESK. This CDR3 is built from 15 residues. V was pared by 3 bases and J by 1 base, with 13 bases between. The PCR contained 60 Vbeta and 13 Jbeta primers. Sequenced by immunoSEQ multiplex PCR; TCRdb stores in-frame clones only, minus some. This sample yields about 160,000 clones, of which 82% are seen a single time; 8.5% belongs to the top ten. Notes on this clone: Its antigen is not identified.

Findings of the study overall: Several top significant clusters appeared, in a later analysis, to be linked to common viral pathogens.

What was sequenced was PBMCs. The chain joins TRBV14 to TRBJ2-7, with TRBD2 as a possible D gene (6 bases). The receptor was derived from a male donor in good health and CMV-seropositive. The CDR3 DNA sequence: TGTGCCAGCAGCCATAGGGACTCTCCTTCCTACGAGCAGTACTTC. Protein product: CASSHRDSPSYEQYF.